The 27 T cell receptor beta chains below come from one sample, sequenced in a study of blood T cell repertoires in COVID-19. This table comes from immunoSEQ multiplex PCR, and its TCRdb copy is limited to in-frame clones, with some not included. This table holds some 200,000 clones, approximately 84% found once. Input material: peripheral blood. These receptors were obtained from a man at least 80 years old with acute or convalescent COVID-19.

This chain uses TRBV7-8 with TRBJ2-3, with 12 bases that match TRBD2. The V gene's germline CDR1 is SGHVS and CDR2 FQNEAQ. CDR3 length: 16 residues. The V segment lost 1 base and the J segment 10 bases; nucleotides outside the gene matches: 9. CDR3 nucleotide sequence: TGTGCCAGCAGCTTAGGACTAGCGGGAGTTGAAGGGGCGCAGTATTTT. Translation: CASSLGLAGVEGAQYF.

V usage is TRBV15 and J usage is TRBJ2-4; a possible D gene is TRBD2 (5 bases). CDR3 size: 15 residues. Germline V CDR1 and CDR2: LNHNV, YYDKDF (reference sequence). V was cut by 5 bases and J by 7 bases, with 18 bases left in between. The CDR3 is CATSPSGVRGNIQYF. Here the CDR3 DNA reads TGTGCCACCAGCCCCTCAGGAGTAAGAGGGAACATTCAGTACTTC.

The chain links TRBV7-2 to TRBJ1-1; D perhaps matches TRBD1 (6 bases). The CDR3 extends over 14 amino acids. V dropped 4 bases and J dropped 1 base, with 10 bases sitting between them. Germline CDR1 reads SGHTA; CDR2 reads FQGNSA. In DNA, the CDR3 is TGTGCCAGCAGCTCGGACAGCTGGAACACTGAAGCTTTCTTT. As protein: CASSSDSWNTEAFF.

The gene calls are TRBV19 and TRBJ2-1, with TRBD2 matching over 8 bases. Germline V gene sequence: CDR1 LNHDA, CDR2 SQIVND (reference sequence). This CDR3 contains 15 residues. The trim removed 6 bases at V and 9 bases at J, leaving 13 bases unmatched. CDR3: CASSTGSGGTSEQFF. The CDR3 nucleotides are TGTGCCAGTAGCACGGGATCGGGTGGGACTAGTGAGCAGTTCTTC.

The V call is TRBV19, the J call TRBJ2-5; D perhaps matches TRBD2 (5 bases). CDR3 length: 16 amino acids. V lost 5 bases and J lost 0, with 16 bases in between. Germline-derived CDR1 and CDR2 are LNHDA and SQIVND (reference sequence). In DNA form, the CDR3 reads TGTGCCAGTAGTGTGGAGCGGAGAGGGTACCAAGAGACCCAGTACTTC. It translates to CASSVERRGYQETQYF.

In its sample, this clone was seen once. The J gene is TRBJ2-6, the V gene TRBV15; D may be TRBD1 (6 bases). Trimming shortened V by 5 bases and J by 0 bases, and 20 bases separated the two germline ends. Germline lookup yields CDR1 LNHNV and CDR2 YYDKDF (reference sequence). The CDR3 is made up of 19 amino acids. CDR3 region: CATSGPLWQGTSGANVLTF. In DNA, the CDR3 is TGTGCCACCAGCGGCCCCTTGTGGCAGGGGACCTCTGGGGCCAACGTCCTGACTTTC.

The chain carries TRBV14 and TRBJ2-2; tentatively, D is TRBD2 (5 bases). This CDR3 comprises 14 residues. Germline V gene data show CDR1 as SGHDN and CDR2 as FVKESK. V gave up 0 bases and J gave up 5 bases, with 7 bases separating them. DNA of the CDR3: TGTGCCAGCAGCCAAGATCGGAGGACCGGGGAGCTGTTTTTT. Its protein is CASSQDRRTGELFF.

The rearrangement joins TRBV19 to TRBJ2-5; D is perhaps TRBD1 (5 bases). In germline, CDR1 is LNHDA, CDR2 SQIVND (reference sequence). V was cut by 3 bases and J by 2 bases, with 10 bases left in between. The CDR3 length is 14 residues. The CDR3 loop reads CASSMMQGQETQYF. The CDR3 DNA sequence: TGTGCCAGTAGTATGATGCAGGGTCAAGAGACCCAGTACTTC.

The J gene is TRBJ2-7, the V gene TRBV7-2, with 11 bases that match TRBD1. There are 15 residues in the CDR3. V shed 3 bases and J 3 bases; nucleotides not matched to a gene: 4. The germline V gene has CDR1 SGHTA and CDR2 FQGNSA. The CDR3 is CASSLGQGGVYEQYF. The DNA for the CDR3 is TGTGCCAGCAGCTTGGGACAGGGGGGCGTCTACGAGCAGTACTTC.

The gene calls are TRBV18 and TRBJ2-5; TRBD2 might be the D (5 bases). Trimming pared 4 bases from V and 5 bases from J, leaving 17 bases between. The germline V gene encodes CDR1 KGHSH and CDR2 LQKENI. This CDR3 spans 15 amino acids. In DNA form, the CDR3 reads TGTGCCAGCTCACTTACCGGGTCCCGGGGTGAGACCCAGTACTTC. Its translation is CASSLTGSRGETQYF.

The rearrangement joins TRBV19 to TRBJ2-2, with a weak D call TRBD2 (6 bases). The length of the CDR3 is 13 residues. Germline V lookup: CDR1 LNHDA, CDR2 SQIVND (reference sequence). The V end was cut by 4 bases, the J end by 7 bases, with 10 bases between. The CDR3 DNA is TGTGCCAGTAGTACCGAGGGAGGCGGGGAGCTGTTTTTT. Translated, it gives CASSTEGGGELFF. Supplemented by reference TRBV19 and TRBJ2-2, the full variable domain reads DGGITQSPKYLFRKEGQNVTLSCEQNLNHDAMYWYRQDPGQGLRLIYYSQIVNDFQKGDIAEGYSVSREKKESFPLTVTSAQKNPTAFYLCASSTEGGGELFFGEGSRLTVL.

This rearrangement joins TRBV27 to TRBJ1-1; TRBD1 matches at 7 bases. The J segment lost 1 base and the V segment lost 4 bases, leaving 6 bases of the junction unmatched. This CDR3 region has 15 residues. Germline values: CDR1 MNHEY, CDR2 SMNVEV (reference sequence). In DNA, the CDR3 is TGTGCCAGCAGTTACCGACAGGGACGGAACACTGAAGCTTTCTTT. Its protein product is CASSYRQGRNTEAFF.

The chain combines TRBV2 with TRBJ2-6; D is uncertain. V dropped 4 bases and J dropped 3 bases, with 10 bases sitting between them. The CDR3 is 15 residues long. From germline, CDR1 is SNHLY and CDR2 FYNNEI. The DNA of the CDR3 is TGTGCCAGCAGTGTAGAAGCAGGTGGGGCCAACGTCCTGACTTTC. Protein product: CASSVEAGGANVLTF.

This chain uses TRBV6-5 with TRBJ2-1; TRBD2 matches 7 bases. The CDR3 length is 15 residues. Germline assignment: CDR1 MNHEY and CDR2 SVGAGI. J lost 0 bases, V lost 6 bases, and 5 bases had no gene match. CDR3 coding DNA: TGTGCCAGCAGGGGGCGGGGGAGCTCCTACAATGAGCAGTTCTTC. Its translation: CASRGRGSSYNEQFF.

V is TRBV30 and J is TRBJ1-1, with D possibly TRBD1 on 5 matching bases. Germline V CDR1 and CDR2: GTSNPN, SVGIG (reference sequence). V lost 3 bases to trimming and J lost 1 base, with 18 bases between them. The length of the CDR3 is 16 residues. In DNA, the CDR3 is TGTGCCTGGAGAGGGGAATTTTGGCAGGAGAACACTGAAGCTTTCTTT. It codes for CAWRGEFWQENTEAFF.

The chain employs TRBV28 and TRBJ1-5, with D maybe TRBD1 (6 bases). V lost 6 bases and J 4 bases, leaving 10 bases between the germline ends. The CDR3 contains 13 residues. Germline values: CDR1 MDHEN, CDR2 SYDVKM. The CDR3 region is CASRPDRNQPQHF. CDR3 DNA sequence: TGTGCCAGCAGACCCGACAGGAATCAGCCCCAGCATTTT.

This sequence joins TRBV28 and TRBJ1-3; 9 positions match TRBD1. Germline CDR1 MDHEN, CDR2 SYDVKM. J gave up 2 bases and V 1 base, and 3 bases lay outside the gene matches. The CDR3 runs 16 residues. CDR3 in DNA: TGTGCCAGCAGTTTATCAGGACAGGGGACTGGAAACACCATATATTTT. Amino acids: CASSLSGQGTGNTIYF. The whole variable domain, remainder taken from reference TRBV28 and TRBJ1-3, is DVKVTQSSRYLVKRTGEKVFLECVQDMDHENMFWYRQDPGLGLRLIYFSYDVKMKEKGDIPEGYSVSREKKERFSLILESASTNQTSMYLCASSLSGQGTGNTIYFGEGSWLTVV.

The chain uses TRBV21-1 and TRBJ2-7; the D call of TRBD2 is as the table states it, not checked on the DNA. TRBV21-1 is a known pseudogene. The CDR3 spans 15 residues. CDR3: CASSKYRTSGAVQYF. The CDR3 bases are TGTGCCAGCAGCAAATATCGGACTAGCGGCGCTGTGCAGTACTTC.

This clone appeared once. The rearrangement links TRBV5-1 to TRBJ1-1, with 9 bases aligning to TRBD1. Trimming at V came to 0 bases and at J to 4 bases, leaving 4 bases not matched to a gene. The CDR3 spans 15 residues. Germline loops: CDR1 SGHRS, CDR2 YFSETQ. The CDR3 bases are TGCGCCAGCAGCTTGGTCGGACAGGGGATCACTGAAGCTTTCTTT. Translation gives CASSLVGQGITEAFF.

This chain uses TRBV10-1 with TRBJ1-2; weak D call: TRBD1 (6 bases). The CDR3 extends over 16 amino acids. Trimming pared 7 bases from V and 4 bases from J, leaving 22 bases between. Germline assignment: CDR1 WNHNN and CDR2 SYGVQD (reference sequence). CDR3 nucleotides: TGCGCCAGCATTCACGACAGGAAGGGATTTTGCTATGGCTACACCTTC. Encoded protein: CASIHDRKGFCYGYTF.

A single count supports this clone. The V and J genes are TRBV6-4 and TRBJ2-2; D is perhaps TRBD1 (6 bases). In germline, CDR1 is MRHNA, CDR2 SNTAGT. The CDR3 loop spans 15 amino acids. Between the trimmed V and J ends, which lost 8 bases and 3 bases, there was a span of 16 bases. The CDR3 coding sequence is TGTGCCAGCCGCCGACAGGTCGGAGACACCGGGGAGCTGTTTTTT. Translation gives CASRRQVGDTGELFF.

Note on this clone: This CDR3 is also generated by other DNA sequences in the sample. The V and J genes are TRBV7-2 and TRBJ2-5; 12 bases map to TRBD2. The J segment lost 1 base and the V segment lost 0 bases, leaving 0 bases of the junction unmatched. Germline CDR1 is SGHTA and CDR2 is FQGNSA. This CDR3 region has 16 residues. The CDR3 spells CASSLALAGGQETQYF. The CDR3 DNA reads TGTGCCAGCAGCTTAGCACTAGCGGGAGGCCAAGAGACCCAGTACTTC.

This clone is a singleton in its sample. The CDR3 DNA reads as TGTGCCAGCAGTCTTCAGGGGCGGAACACTGAAGCTTTCTTT. Translating it yields CASSLQGRNTEAFF. This chain uses TRBV6-2 or TRBV6-3 with TRBJ1-1; a weak D match, TRBD1 (6 bases). Germline-derived CDR1 and CDR2 are MNHEY and SVGEGT. The germline V and J ends were trimmed by 5 bases and 1 base, with 11 bases remaining between them. The CDR3 contains 14 residues.

A few counts support this clone. V is TRBV5-1 and J is TRBJ2-2, with 9 bases matching TRBD2. The junction had 4 bases not matched to a gene; V was cut back by 3 bases and J by 4 bases. The V gene's germline CDR1 is SGHRS and CDR2 YFSETQ. The CDR3 totals 15 residues. DNA for the CDR3: TGCGCCAGCAGCTGGACTAGCGTCAGCACCGGGGAGCTGTTTTTT. Encoded protein: CASSWTSVSTGELFF.

The rearrangement links TRBV4-1 to TRBJ1-6, with TRBD1 matching 12 bases. J was trimmed by 9 bases and V by 3 bases; bases with no gene match: 3. The CDR3 loop spans 15 amino acids. Germline loops: CDR1 MGHRA, CDR2 YSYEKL. This chain's CDR3 is CASSQGQGAGSPLHF. CDR3 nucleotides: TGCGCCAGCAGCCAGGGACAGGGGGCAGGTTCACCCCTCCACTTT.

The genes are TRBV11-2 and TRBJ1-1; the match to TRBD1 covers 9 bases. This CDR3 has 13 amino acids. V lost 5 bases to trimming and J lost 6 bases; unmatched junction nucleotides: 4. CDR1 is SGHAT and CDR2 is FQNNGV in the germline V gene. CDR3: CASSRDRAPEAFF. In nucleotides, the CDR3 is TGTGCCAGCAGCCGGGACAGGGCCCCTGAAGCTTTCTTT.

V is TRBV7-8 and J is TRBJ2-5; 13 positions agree with TRBD2. The CDR3 loop spans 18 amino acids. Trimming took 5 bases from V and 2 from J; bases not matched to a gene: 11. Germline-derived CDR1 and CDR2 are SGHVS and FQNEAQ. CDR3 in amino acids: CASSPRRTSGGSQETQYF. In nucleotides, the CDR3 is TGTGCCAGCAGCCCACGGAGGACTAGCGGGGGATCACAAGAGACCCAGTACTTC.